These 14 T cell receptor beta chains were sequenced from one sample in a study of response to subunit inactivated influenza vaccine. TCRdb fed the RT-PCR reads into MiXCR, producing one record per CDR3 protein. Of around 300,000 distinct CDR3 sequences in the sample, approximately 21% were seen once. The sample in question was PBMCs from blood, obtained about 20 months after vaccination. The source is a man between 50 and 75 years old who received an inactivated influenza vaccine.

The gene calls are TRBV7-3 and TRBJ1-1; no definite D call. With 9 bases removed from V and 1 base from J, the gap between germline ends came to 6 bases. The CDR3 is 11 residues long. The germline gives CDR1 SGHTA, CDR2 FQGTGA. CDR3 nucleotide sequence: TGTGCCAGGGACGGGAACACTGAAGCTTTCTTT. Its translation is CARDGNTEAFF.

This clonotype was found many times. The chain's CDR3 is CASSPWTSEDTQYF. CDR3 nucleotide sequence: TGTGCCAGCAGCCCGTGGACTAGCGAAGATACGCAGTATTTT. V and J are TRBV5-6 and TRBJ2-3, with TRBD2 matching over 9 bases. The CDR3 is 14 amino acids. J lost 5 bases, V lost 4 bases, and 5 bases had no gene match. Germline CDR1 is SGHDT and CDR2 is YYEEEE.

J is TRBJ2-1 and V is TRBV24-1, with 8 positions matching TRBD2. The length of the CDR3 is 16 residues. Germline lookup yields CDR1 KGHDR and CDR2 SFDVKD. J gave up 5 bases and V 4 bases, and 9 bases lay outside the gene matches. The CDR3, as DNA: TGTGCCACCAGTGACAGTAGCGGGAAAATAGACAATGAGCAGTTCTTC. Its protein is CATSDSSGKIDNEQFF.

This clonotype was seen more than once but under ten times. CDR3 nucleotide sequence: TGTGCCACCAGCAGAGATAAAGGGTTAATTCAGCCCCAGCATTTT. Protein: CATSRDKGLIQPQHF. The chain links TRBV15 to TRBJ1-5, with D uncertain. CDR3 length: 15 residues. Trimming took off 0 bases at V and 6 bases at J, with 12 bases between the two ends. CDR1 and CDR2 (germline): LNHNV, YYDKDF (reference sequence). The complete variable domain, with remaining parts taken from reference TRBV15 and TRBJ1-5, reads DAMVIQNPRYQVTQFGKPVTLSCSQTLNHNVMYWYQQKSSQAPKLLFHYYDKDFNNEADTPDNFQSRRPNTSFCFLDIRSPGLGDTAMYLCATSRDKGLIQPQHFGDGTRLSIL.

CDR3 bases: TGTGCCAGCAGCCGTACAGGGTCGAACACCGGGGAGCTGTTTTTT. Protein sequence: CASSRTGSNTGELFF. V usage is TRBV11-3 and J usage is TRBJ2-2, with D possibly matching TRBD1 (6 bases). Germline V gene sequence: CDR1 SGHNT, CDR2 YENEEA. The V and J ends lost 5 bases and 0 bases respectively, with 10 bases between them. The CDR3 contains 15 residues.

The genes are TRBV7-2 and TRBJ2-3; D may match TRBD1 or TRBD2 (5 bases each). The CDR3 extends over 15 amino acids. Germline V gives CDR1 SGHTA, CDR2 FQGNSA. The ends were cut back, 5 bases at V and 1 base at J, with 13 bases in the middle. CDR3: CASSPGPGRTDTQYF. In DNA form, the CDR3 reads TGTGCCAGCAGCCCAGGTCCGGGACGCACAGATACGCAGTATTTT.

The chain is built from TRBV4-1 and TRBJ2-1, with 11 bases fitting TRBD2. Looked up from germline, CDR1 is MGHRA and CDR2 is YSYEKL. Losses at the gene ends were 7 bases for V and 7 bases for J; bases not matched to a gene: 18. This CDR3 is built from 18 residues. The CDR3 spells CASTNIFLAGGSPNEQFF. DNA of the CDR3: TGCGCCAGCACGAACATTTTTTTAGCGGGGGGGTCACCGAATGAGCAGTTCTTC.

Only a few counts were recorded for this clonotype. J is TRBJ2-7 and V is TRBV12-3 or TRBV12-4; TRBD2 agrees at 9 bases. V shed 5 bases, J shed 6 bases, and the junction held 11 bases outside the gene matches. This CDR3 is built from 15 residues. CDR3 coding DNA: TGTGCCAGCAGTCTCATGGGTAGCGGGAGTTCCGAGCAGTACTTC. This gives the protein CASSLMGSGSSEQYF.

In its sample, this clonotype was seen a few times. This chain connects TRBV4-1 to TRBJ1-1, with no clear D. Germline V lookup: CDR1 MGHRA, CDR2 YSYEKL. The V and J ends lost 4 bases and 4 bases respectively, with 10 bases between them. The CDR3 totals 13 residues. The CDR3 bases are TGCGCCAGCAGCCTCGCGGCGGGCACTGAAGCTTTCTTT. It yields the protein CASSLAAGTEAFF.

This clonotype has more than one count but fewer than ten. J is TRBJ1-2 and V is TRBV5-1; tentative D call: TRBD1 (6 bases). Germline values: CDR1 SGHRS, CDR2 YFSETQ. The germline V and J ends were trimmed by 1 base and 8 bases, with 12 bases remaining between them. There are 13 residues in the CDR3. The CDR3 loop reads CASSLLGGEGYTF. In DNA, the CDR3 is TGCGCCAGCAGCTTGCTAGGGGGGGAAGGCTACACCTTC.

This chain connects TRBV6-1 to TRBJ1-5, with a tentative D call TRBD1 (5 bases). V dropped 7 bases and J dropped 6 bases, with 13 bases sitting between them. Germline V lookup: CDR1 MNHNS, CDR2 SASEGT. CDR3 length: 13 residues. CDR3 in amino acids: CASTAGGIQPQHF. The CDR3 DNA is TGTGCCAGCACCGCGGGGGGGATTCAGCCCCAGCATTTT.

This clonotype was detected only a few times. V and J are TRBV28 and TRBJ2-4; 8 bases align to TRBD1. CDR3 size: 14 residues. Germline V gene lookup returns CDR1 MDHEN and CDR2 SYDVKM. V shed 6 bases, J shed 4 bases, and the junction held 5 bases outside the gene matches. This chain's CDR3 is CASRARDRKNIQYF. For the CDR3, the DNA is TGTGCCAGCAGGGCCCGGGACAGGAAAAACATTCAGTACTTC.

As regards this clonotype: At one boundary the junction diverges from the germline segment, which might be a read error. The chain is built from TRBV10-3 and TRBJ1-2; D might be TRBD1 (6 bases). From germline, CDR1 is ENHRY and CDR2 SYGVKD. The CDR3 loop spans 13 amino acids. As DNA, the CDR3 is TGTGCCATCAGCGGGGACAAGCTGAGTGGCGACACCTTC. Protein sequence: CAISGDKLSGDTF.

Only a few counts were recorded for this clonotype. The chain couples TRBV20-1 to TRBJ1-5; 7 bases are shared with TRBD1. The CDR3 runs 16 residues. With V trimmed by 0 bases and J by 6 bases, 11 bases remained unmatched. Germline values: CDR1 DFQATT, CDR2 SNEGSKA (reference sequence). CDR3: CSARESTGRAIQPQHF. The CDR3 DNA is TGCAGTGCTAGAGAATCGACAGGGAGGGCAATTCAGCCCCAGCATTTT.